The entry below describes one T cell receptor beta chain. Its specificity is unknown. This specimen comes from a study of post-analysis software for immune sequencing data. Background on the study: The disease courses covered relapsing-remitting, secondary progressive and progressive-relapsing multiple sclerosis.

Study outcomes and limitations: Those with multiple sclerosis, the patient group, showed significantly lower normalized Chao1 diversity than controls. Patients used about five TRBV segments, including TRBV5-6, TRBV5-1 and TRBV20-1, more often than controls.

V was clipped by 1 base and J by 2 bases, with 14 bases between them. This CDR3 contains 15 residues. In germline, CDR1 is DFQATT, CDR2 SNEGSKA (reference sequence). Unique molecular identifiers featured in each of the TCR beta cDNA libraries. TCRdb redid the calling of the PCR reads with MiXCR, one entry per CDR3 protein. The sample has more than 450,000 distinct CDR3 sequences, 30% to 40% seen once. This receptor was taken from a girl younger than 18 with multiple sclerosis. J is TRBJ1-1 and V is TRBV20-1; possible D gene TRBD1, 5 bases. The sequenced sample was blood. DNA for the CDR3: TGCAGTGCTAGAGGCTCCCCGACAGCTAACACTGAAGCTTTCTTT. This sequence encodes CSARGSPTANTEAFF.